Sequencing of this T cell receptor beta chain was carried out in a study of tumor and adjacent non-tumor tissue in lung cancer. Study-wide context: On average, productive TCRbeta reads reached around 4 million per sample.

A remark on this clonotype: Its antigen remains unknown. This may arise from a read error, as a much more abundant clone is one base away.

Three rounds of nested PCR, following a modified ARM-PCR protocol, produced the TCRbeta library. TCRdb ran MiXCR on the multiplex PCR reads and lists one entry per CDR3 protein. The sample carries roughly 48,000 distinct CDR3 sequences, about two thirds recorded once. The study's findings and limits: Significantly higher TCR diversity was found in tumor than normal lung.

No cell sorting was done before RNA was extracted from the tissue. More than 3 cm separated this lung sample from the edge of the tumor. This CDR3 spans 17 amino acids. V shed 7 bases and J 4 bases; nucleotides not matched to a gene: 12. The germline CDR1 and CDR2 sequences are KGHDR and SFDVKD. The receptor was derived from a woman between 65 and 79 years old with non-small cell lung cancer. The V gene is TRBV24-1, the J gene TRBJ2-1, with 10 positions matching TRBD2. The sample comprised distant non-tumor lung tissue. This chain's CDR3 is CATSPTSGIGVYNEQFF. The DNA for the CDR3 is TGTGCCACCAGCCCTACTAGCGGGATTGGTGTGTACAATGAGCAGTTCTTC.